This T cell receptor (beta chain) was recovered during a study of identical twins (dated by TCRdb to 2016 to 2018). Study-wide context: To test whether fetal clonotypes persist, the study used deep sequencing on TCR alpha and beta repertoires from monozygotic twins, unrelated adults of various ages, and cord blood. To rule out contamination, the twin experiments were replicated at different times with different library preparation protocols. Overall study results and their limits: A weaker excess of twin sharing was found in beta out-of-frame sequences because the signal-to-noise ratio was lowered by fewer shared sequences. In monozygotic twins, recombination models systematically underestimated out-of-frame TCR alpha sharing, but the models matched the sharing seen between unrelated individuals. Zero-insertion analyses could be partly confounded by invariant T cells such as MAIT and iNKT, although diverse VJ usage argued against such confounding for most clonotypes. Compared with coincidental sharing between unrelated individuals, out-of-frame TCR alpha sequences shared between twins showed an excess of sequences with low generation probability. Fewer insertions were carried by abundant cord blood beta clonotypes, a similar but weaker trend appeared in young adult naive repertoires, and no such trend appeared in memory repertoires. Because the same donors could not be followed over many years, the conclusions depended on cross-sectional statistical analysis.

As encoded in the germline V gene (reference sequence), CDR1 is LNHNV while CDR2 is YYDKDF. The CDR3 contains 14 residues, cysteine and phenylalanine counted. Only CDR3 DNA remains: 42 bases, in frame from the first base. Trimming costs V 8 bases and J 7 bases, and their ends lie 18 bases apart. Only healthy Caucasian donors were included. The twin cohort comprised three pairs of female monozygotic twins, all aged roughly 18 to 30 years. Peripheral blood mononuclear cells were used as the source from which RNA for TCR libraries was isolated. The library was obtained by 5' RACE. Instrument used: Illumina HiSeq 2000. A universal primer binding site was added through template switching, and the final cDNA carried a unique molecular identifier so that TCR cDNA molecules could be counted accurately. First-strand cDNA for TCR alpha and beta chains was synthesized from specific primers in the conserved constant-segment region. To control for contamination, every cDNA library carried two barcodes: a SMART-Mk sample barcode plus Illumina barcodes. TruSeq adapter sequences and Illumina sample barcodes were added in two successive PCR steps. TCR alpha and beta cDNA libraries were sequenced on the Illumina HiSeq platform with custom primers. The authors processed their data as follows. Unique molecular identifiers were extracted from raw reads with MiGEC, and CDR3 positions were determined with MiXCR. Recombination models were inferred per individual with the repgenHMM and IGoR tools using an EM algorithm. The analysis of shared clonotypes was done with the tcR package in R, with sharing normalized by the product of cloneset sizes. To study raw recombination without the effects of thymic and clonal selection, out-of-frame nonproductive sequences were analyzed. The public reads were reanalyzed by TCRdb: fastp trimming at Q25, MiXCR alignment, in-frame beta chains only. Merged by CDR3 protein, the rows form single entries marked with the most common genes and DNA. TCRdb, rather than the study authors, made the V and J calls. A total of 600,000 to 700,000 distinct CDR3 sequences appear in this sample, less than 25% of them only once. Of the sample, more than 4% falls within the top ten clones.

This clonotype was seen a few times. Its antigen specificity is not known. Base qualities are not at hand, and no much larger clone is one base apart. This same sample was also taken into another study, of T cells expressing NK-cell markers. As the second paper documents: Several donors provided sorted CD3+CD56+NKG2C+, CD3+CD56+NKG2C- and CD3+CD56-NKG2C+ T-cell subsets, whose TCR beta-chain repertoires were profiled. Seven of the eight sequenced donors were HCMV-seropositive and one was HCMV-seronegative. To restrict sorting to alphabetaTCR-expressing T cells, an anti-gammadeltaTCR antibody was added in several experiments. For more than 5 donors, the dominant CD3+CD56+NKG2C+ clonotypes were among the top 10 CD8+ clonotypes and accounted for roughly 1.0-7.5% of CD8+ T cells. Those dominant clonotypes were again the most abundant among CD3+CD56-NKG2C+ cells in several donors, at roughly 25-60.1%. Whether the expanded NKG2C-expressing T cell clones were specific for HCMV antigens was left unclear. Randomly selected healthy volunteers, three men and five women, were used as the eight sequenced donors. HCMV serostatus was determined by detecting HCMV-specific IgG in serum with a commercial ELISA kit. For a handful of donors, bulk peripheral blood T-cell repertoires were additionally sequenced from unsorted PBMC. MIGEC was used to demultiplex reads and group reads by UMI, and MiTCR was used to assemble and quantify clonotypes. To exclude erroneous sequences, any TCR cDNA sequence not supported by at least two reads was discarded. Downstream repertoire analysis used the tcR package, and clonotypes were matched across fractions by CDR3 nucleotide sequence plus V segment. VDJmatch was used to annotate antigen specificity against VDJdb, with one amino acid substitution allowed in CDR3.

This receptor chain uses TRBV15 and TRBJ2-1; the best D guess is TRBD1, with 5 bases matching. The sequence derives from a young woman in good health. Sequencing was done on a sample of PBMCs. The sequenced DNA: TGTGCCACCCTGTTCTGGGGCGAAGAGAATGAGCAGTTCTTC. This encodes CATLFWGEENEQFF.